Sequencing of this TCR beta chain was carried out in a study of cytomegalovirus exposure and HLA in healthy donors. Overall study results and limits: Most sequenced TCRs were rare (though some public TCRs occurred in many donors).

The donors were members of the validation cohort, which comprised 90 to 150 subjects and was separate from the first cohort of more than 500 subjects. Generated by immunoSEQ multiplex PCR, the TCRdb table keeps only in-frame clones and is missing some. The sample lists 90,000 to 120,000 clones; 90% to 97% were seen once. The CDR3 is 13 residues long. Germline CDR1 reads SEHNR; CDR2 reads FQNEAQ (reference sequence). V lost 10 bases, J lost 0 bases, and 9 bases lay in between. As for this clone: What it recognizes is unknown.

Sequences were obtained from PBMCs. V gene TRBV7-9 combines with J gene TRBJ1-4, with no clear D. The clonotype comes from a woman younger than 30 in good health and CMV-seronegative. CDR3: CATETATNEKLFF. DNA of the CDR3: TGTGCCACCGAAACTGCAACTAATGAAAAACTGTTTTTT.